The sequence of this T cell receptor beta chain was determined in a study of blood T cell repertoires in COVID-19. Study-wide background: Donors in the United States, Italy and Spain gave samples during acute or convalescent COVID-19. T cells, B-cell-depleted T cells, or PBMCs provided the cDNA or gDNA that served as material.

V lost 0 bases, J lost 4 bases, and 3 bases stayed unmatched. The CDR3 totals 15 residues. The germline V gene has CDR1 KGHSH and CDR2 LQKENI. In Seattle, patients joined the study during active infection and were tracked longitudinally. In the original processing: Amplification with reference gene primers provided the estimates of nucleated cell counts. The method was immunoSEQ multiplex PCR; TCRdb's version includes in-frame clones alone and lacks a portion of them. From that table come the V and J calls and clone size; the DNA was used to work out D and trimming. The repertoire consists of about 250,000 clones, with roughly 91% occurring once and the leading ten covering roughly 0.79%. This clone was counted once.

Sequencing used peripheral blood. The receptor comes from a man in his thirties or forties with COVID-19, enrolled during active disease. This chain uses TRBV18 with TRBJ1-1, with TRBD1 matching over 9 bases. The CDR3 DNA reads as TGTGCCAGCTCACCACCGGGACAGGGTCGCACTGAAGCTTTCTTT. This sequence encodes CASSPPGQGRTEAFF.